The rows below give T cell receptor beta chains drawn from one sample of a study of CD8 T cells in ankylosing spondylitis. TCRdb redid the calling of the 5' RACE reads with MiXCR, one entry per CDR3 protein. The sample records some 130,000 distinct CDR3 sequences, just under 7.5% being singletons. The sequencing input was blood, either unsorted or a sorted T cell fraction (not recorded which). These receptors all come from a female donor with ankylosing spondylitis or in good health (not recorded which). The CDR3 runs from the conserved cysteine through the conserved F or W. Each record gives: clone size, V gene, J gene, D gene, CDR3 protein, CDR3 DNA. The D gene is left open where the match is weak. Expanded clones are given a class, and other clones once, few, many or no size at all.

clone_size: many
v_call: TRBV29-1
j_call: TRBJ2-1
d_call: TRBD2
cdr3_aa: CSVSGQRGHNEQFF
cdr3_nt: TGCAGCGTTTCGGGCCAGCGGGGCCACAATGAGCAGTTCTTC

clone_size: many
v_call: TRBV4-2
j_call: TRBJ2-3
d_call: -
cdr3_aa: CASSQESVDTQYF
cdr3_nt: TGTGCCAGCAGCCAAGAATCGGTAGATACGCAGTATTTT

clone_size: many
v_call: TRBV29-1
j_call: TRBJ1-1
d_call: TRBD1
cdr3_aa: CSVDRTGGAEAFF
cdr3_nt: TGCAGCGTTGACCGGACAGGGGGCGCCGAAGCTTTCTTT

clone_size: many
v_call: TRBV7-9
j_call: TRBJ2-3
d_call: -
cdr3_aa: CASTLLGQATDTQYF
cdr3_nt: TGTGCCAGCACCTTATTGGGACAAGCCACAGATACGCAGTATTTT

clone_size: many
v_call: TRBV7-9
j_call: TRBJ2-1
d_call: -
cdr3_aa: CASTRGIYNEQFF
cdr3_nt: TGTGCCAGCACCCGGGGGATATACAATGAGCAGTTCTTC

clone_size: many
v_call: TRBV25-1
j_call: TRBJ1-6
d_call: -
cdr3_aa: CASSDWTNSPLHF
cdr3_nt: TGTGCCAGCAGTGACTGGACGAATTCACCCCTCCACTTT

clone_size: -
v_call: TRBV5-5
j_call: TRBJ1-1
d_call: TRBD1
cdr3_aa: CASSSWTGGNTEAFF
cdr3_nt: TGTGCCAGCAGCTCCTGGACAGGTGGGAACACTGAAGCTTTCTTT

clone_size: few
v_call: TRBV7-9
j_call: TRBJ1-4
d_call: -
cdr3_aa: CASTASTQDEKLFF
cdr3_nt: TGTGCCAGCACCGCGTCTACCCAAGATGAAAAACTGTTTTTT

clone_size: many
v_call: TRBV14
j_call: TRBJ2-1
d_call: -
cdr3_aa: CASSQVANNEQFF
cdr3_nt: TGTGCCAGCAGCCAAGTAGCGAACAATGAGCAGTTCTTC

clone_size: many
v_call: TRBV12-3/TRBV12-4
j_call: TRBJ2-1
d_call: -
cdr3_aa: CASSVRSYNEQFF
cdr3_nt: TGTGCCAGCAGTGTTCGCTCCTACAATGAGCAGTTCTTC

clone_size: many
v_call: TRBV20-1
j_call: TRBJ2-3
d_call: -
cdr3_aa: CSASAVTDTQYF
cdr3_nt: TGCAGTGCTAGTGCCGTCACAGATACGCAGTATTTT

clone_size: many
v_call: TRBV12-3/TRBV12-4
j_call: TRBJ1-2
d_call: TRBD1
cdr3_aa: CASKEGALFGYTF
cdr3_nt: TGTGCCAGCAAGGAGGGGGCGCTCTTTGGCTACACCTTC

clone_size: many
v_call: TRBV5-1
j_call: TRBJ2-7
d_call: -
cdr3_aa: CASSLATGIYEQYF
cdr3_nt: TGCGCCAGCAGCTTGGCAACAGGGATCTACGAGCAGTACTTC

clone_size: many
v_call: TRBV20-1
j_call: TRBJ1-1
d_call: -
cdr3_aa: CSARDRKNTEAFF
cdr3_nt: TGCAGTGCTAGAGATCGAAAGAACACTGAAGCTTTCTTT

clone_size: -
v_call: TRBV28
j_call: TRBJ1-1
d_call: -
cdr3_aa: CASRPHIGHLNSEAFF
cdr3_nt: TGTGCCAGCAGACCGCATATAGGACACTTGAACAGTGAAGCTTTCTTT